This TCR beta chain was found in a study of blood T cell repertoires in COVID-19. Across the study: From the United States, Italy and Spain came samples of acute and convalescent COVID-19. Sources were T cells, B-cell-depleted T cells, or PBMCs; the material itself was cDNA or gDNA.

This clone was counted only a few times. Study processing details: How many nucleated cells were present was estimated from reference gene primer amplification. TCRdb's copy holds only in-frame clones and misses some; the assay was immunoSEQ multiplex PCR. That table furnishes V, J and clone size, whereas the DNA furnished D and trimming. The sample holds around 260,000 clones, more than 85% seen once. This CDR3 has 14 amino acids. Germline values: CDR1 SGHAT, CDR2 FQNNGV. Trimming left V 5 bases short and J 5 bases short, with 15 bases between. The rearrangement uses TRBV11-2 and TRBJ1-2; possibly TRBD1 for D (5 bases). Sequenced input: peripheral blood. This TCR came from a man between 18 and 35 years old with active or convalescent COVID-19. The CDR3 DNA sequence: TGTGCCAGCAGCCAGCAGCAGGGCGAGTATGGCTACACCTTC. Translated: CASSQQQGEYGYTF.